The 18 T cell receptor beta chains below all came from one sample that was sequenced in a study of cytomegalovirus exposure and HLA in healthy donors. In the PCR, 60 Vbeta and 13 Jbeta primers were used. Profiling relied on immunoSEQ multiplex PCR, and the TCRdb table lists in-frame clones only, not all of them. The sample includes 99,000 or so clones, roughly three quarters of them seen just once. Sequenced sample: PBMCs. These receptors originate from a male donor in good health and CMV-seropositive.

The J gene is TRBJ1-5, the V gene TRBV7-8; 10 nucleotides line up with TRBD1. The CDR3 extends over 14 amino acids. V shed 5 bases, J shed 7 bases, and the junction held 5 bases outside the gene matches. The germline V gene has CDR1 SGHVS and CDR2 FQNEAQ. The CDR3 bases are TGTGCCAGCAGCCCCGGACAGGGGGAACAGCCCCAGCATTTT. Translating it yields CASSPGQGEQPQHF.

This clone was recorded a few times. CDR3 DNA: TGCGCCAGCAGTGAAGGGGGATACGAGCAGTACTTC. It is translated as CASSEGGYEQYF. This chain connects TRBV10-1 to TRBJ2-7, with D perhaps matching TRBD1 (6 bases). From germline, CDR1 is WNHNN and CDR2 SYGVQD (reference sequence). The CDR3 spans 12 residues. The V gene lost 3 bases and the J gene lost 4 bases, with 7 bases spanning the gap.

The V gene is TRBV6-5, the J gene TRBJ1-2; TRBD1 agrees at 9 bases. After removal of 6 bases from V and 7 bases from J, the junction contained 6 bases not matched to a gene. The CDR3 consists of 13 residues. Germline lookup yields CDR1 MNHEY and CDR2 SVGAGI. DNA for the CDR3: TGTGCCAGCAGCCCGGACAGGGGTTTTGGCTACACCTTC. Its protein product is CASSPDRGFGYTF.

The genes are TRBV30 and TRBJ1-2; no clear D gene. This CDR3 is 13 amino acids long. Trimming left V 0 bases short and J 2 bases short, with 7 bases between. Germline-derived CDR1 and CDR2 are GTSNPN and SVGIG (reference sequence). The CDR3 coding sequence is TGTGCCTGGAGTGTGGACTTAAACTATGGCTACACCTTC. It yields the protein CAWSVDLNYGYTF.

The chain uses TRBV5-1 and TRBJ1-2, with 8 positions matching TRBD1. The ends lost 4 bases at V and 3 bases at J; junction bases unmatched: 2. Per germline, CDR1 SGHRS and CDR2 YFSETQ. CDR3 length: 13 residues. The CDR3 DNA reads as TGCGCCAGCAGCACGACAGGGGACTATGGCTACACCTTC. It yields the protein CASSTTGDYGYTF.

The chain is built from TRBV5-1 and TRBJ2-2; a possible D gene is TRBD1 (6 bases). The CDR3 has 15 amino acids. Germline CDR1 is SGHRS and CDR2 is YFSETQ. The germline V and J ends were trimmed by 4 bases and 7 bases, with 17 bases remaining between them. The DNA of the CDR3 is TGCGCCAGCAGCCCCCGGGACATCCCCGGCGGGGAGCTGTTTTTT. Amino acids: CASSPRDIPGGELFF. Based on the CDR3 plus reference TRBV5-1 and TRBJ2-2, the full variable domain is KAGVTQTPRYLIKTRGQQVTLSCSPISGHRSVSWYQQTPGQGLQFLFEYFSETQRNKGNFPGRFSGRQFSNSRSEMNVSTLELGDSALYLCASSPRDIPGGELFFGEGSRLTVL.

V and J are TRBV7-9 and TRBJ2-1, with 11 bases matching TRBD2. The germline CDR1 and CDR2 sequences are SEHNR and FQNEAQ (reference sequence). The CDR3 is 17 residues long. The ends lost 5 bases at V and 4 bases at J; junction bases unmatched: 10. The CDR3, as DNA: TGTGCCAGCAGCCCCCCCCCTAGCGGGGGGCTGTACAATGAGCAGTTCTTC. Amino acid sequence: CASSPPPSGGLYNEQFF.

The chain couples TRBV28 to TRBJ2-1; a weak D match, TRBD1 (5 bases). V was clipped by 5 bases and J by 6 bases, with 20 bases between them. This CDR3 has 16 residues. The germline CDR1 and CDR2 sequences are MDHEN and SYDVKM. CDR3 sequence (DNA): TGTGCCAGCAGTCCGCCAAGGCAGGGCCTGGGCAATGAGCAGTTCTTC. It is translated as CASSPPRQGLGNEQFF.

The chain links TRBV6-8 to TRBJ1-1; 8 bases match TRBD1. V lost 8 bases and J lost 1; bases outside the gene matches: 9. CDR3 length: 15 residues. Germline loops: CDR1 MNHGY, CDR2 SAAAGT. The CDR3 DNA is TGTGCCAGCCCTGGCGGACAGGGCGGGAACACTGAAGCTTTCTTT. Translation gives CASPGGQGGNTEAFF.

The CDR3 is CAWSPGQLNQPQHF. CDR3 sequence (DNA): TGTGCCTGGTCTCCGGGACAGCTAAATCAGCCCCAGCATTTT. The chain recombines TRBV30 with TRBJ1-5, with TRBD1 identical over 7 bases. Germline V lookup: CDR1 GTSNPN, CDR2 SVGIG (reference sequence). CDR3 size: 14 residues. Germline trimming cut 5 bases from V and 4 bases from J; bases unmatched to any gene: 8.

This clone appeared a few times. The genes are TRBV5-1 and TRBJ2-7, with D tentatively TRBD1 (6 bases). The CDR3 loop spans 13 amino acids. Trimming stripped 3 bases from V and 1 base from J, with 8 bases between. Germline V lookup: CDR1 SGHRS, CDR2 YFSETQ. The CDR3 nucleotides are TGCGCCAGCAGCTCTACAGGGTCCTACGAGCAGTACTTC. Protein: CASSSTGSYEQYF. Combining the CDR3 with reference TRBV5-1 and TRBJ2-7 gives the whole variable domain KAGVTQTPRYLIKTRGQQVTLSCSPISGHRSVSWYQQTPGQGLQFLFEYFSETQRNKGNFPGRFSGRQFSNSRSEMNVSTLELGDSALYLCASSSTGSYEQYFGPGTRLTVT.

This chain connects TRBV25-1 to TRBJ2-5; 7 bases fit TRBD1. V trimming: 5 bases; J trimming: 2 bases; junction bases outside the gene matches: 8. CDR1 and CDR2 (germline): MGHDK, SYGVNS. The CDR3 is 15 residues long. Here the CDR3 reads CASSSPTGPQETQYF. CDR3 nucleotide sequence: TGTGCCAGCAGTTCCCCGACAGGGCCGCAAGAGACCCAGTACTTC.

The V and J genes are TRBV27 and TRBJ1-1, with TRBD1 matching 8 bases. Germline V gene sequence: CDR1 MNHEY, CDR2 SMNVEV (reference sequence). After removal of 5 bases from V and 4 bases from J, the junction contained 12 bases not matched to a gene. This CDR3 region has 16 residues. DNA for the CDR3: TGTGCCAGCAGTCCGCTAGGACAGGGCGGCGGCACTGAAGCTTTCTTT. Amino acid sequence: CASSPLGQGGGTEAFF.

The chain couples TRBV30 to TRBJ2-7, with TRBD1 identical over 9 bases. The trim removed 3 bases at V and 5 bases at J, leaving 8 bases unmatched. CDR1 and CDR2 (germline): GTSNPN, SVGIG (reference sequence). The CDR3 has 14 amino acids. CDR3 in amino acids: CAWRGKDRGHEQYF. The CDR3 bases are TGTGCCTGGAGGGGAAAGGACAGGGGCCACGAGCAGTACTTC.

V and J are TRBV14 and TRBJ1-2; 12 bases align to TRBD1. The junction had 7 bases not matched to a gene; V was cut back by 1 base and J by 4 bases. The CDR3 is 17 residues long. Germline V gives CDR1 SGHDN, CDR2 FVKESK. CDR3 in amino acids: CASSQVSRDRGLYGYTF. In DNA, the CDR3 is TGTGCCAGCAGCCAAGTCAGCCGGGACAGGGGGCTCTATGGCTACACCTTC.

The V call is TRBV14, the J call TRBJ1-6; D might be TRBD1 (6 bases). The CDR3 sequence is 20 residues long. The V end lost 0 bases, the J end lost 5 bases, and 23 bases lay between the germline ends. Germline V gene lookup returns CDR1 SGHDN and CDR2 FVKESK. CDR3 region: CASSQDPLILRTVDNSPLHF. The DNA of the CDR3 is TGTGCCAGCAGCCAAGATCCCCTTATCCTGCGGACAGTTGATAATTCACCCCTCCACTTT.

The rearrangement uses TRBV7-9 and TRBJ2-5, with TRBD2 matching 10 bases. This CDR3 has 16 amino acids. V lost 1 base and J lost 4; bases outside the gene matches: 6. CDR1 and CDR2 (germline): SEHNR, FQNEAQ (reference sequence). Here the CDR3 DNA reads TGTGCCAGCAGCTTAGGAACAACTAGCGGGGTAGAGACCCAGTACTTC. Its translation is CASSLGTTSGVETQYF.

This chain connects TRBV19 to TRBJ1-6, with D perhaps TRBD1 (5 bases). The CDR3 runs to 13 residues. Germline V gene sequence: CDR1 LNHDA, CDR2 SQIVND (reference sequence). V was shortened by 9 bases and J by 9 bases, with 15 bases between the two germline ends. The DNA for the CDR3 is TGTGCCAGCGCCCGGGGGATCAGTTCACCCCTCCACTTT. This encodes CASARGISSPLHF.